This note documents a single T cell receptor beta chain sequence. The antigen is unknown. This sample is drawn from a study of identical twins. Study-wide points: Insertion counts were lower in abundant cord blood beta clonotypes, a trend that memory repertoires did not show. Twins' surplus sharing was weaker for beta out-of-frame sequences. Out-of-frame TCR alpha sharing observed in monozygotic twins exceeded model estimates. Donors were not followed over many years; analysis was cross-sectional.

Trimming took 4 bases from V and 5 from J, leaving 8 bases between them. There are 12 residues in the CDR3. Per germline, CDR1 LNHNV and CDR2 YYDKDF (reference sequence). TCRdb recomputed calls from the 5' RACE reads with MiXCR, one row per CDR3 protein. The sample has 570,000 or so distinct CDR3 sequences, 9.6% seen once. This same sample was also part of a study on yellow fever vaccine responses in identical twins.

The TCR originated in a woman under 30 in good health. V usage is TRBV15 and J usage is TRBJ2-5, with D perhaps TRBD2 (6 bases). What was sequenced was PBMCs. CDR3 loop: CATSIGGETQYF. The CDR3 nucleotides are TGTGCCACCAGCATTGGGGGGGAGACCCAGTACTTC.